The 16 T cell receptor beta chains presented below share a single source sample, sequenced in a study of beta chain features in type 1 diabetes. Expressed TCRB transcripts were sequenced because the entire RNA isolate underwent reverse transcription. Clones were sequenced by immunoSEQ multiplex PCR, and TCRdb holds only the in-frame ones, with some missing. The sample includes 600,000 to 650,000 clones, around a sixth seen only once; the top ten take around 0.095%. Sequencing was performed on naive CD4+ T cells from blood. These receptors were collected from a man aged 18-30 years in good health.

This clone was recorded a few times. The CDR3 DNA reads as TGCAGCGGCCGTCGGGGGGCGGAGGATACGCAGTATTTT. It specifies CSGRRGAEDTQYF. J is TRBJ2-3 and V is TRBV29-1; D perhaps matches TRBD2 (7 bases). The CDR3 loop spans 13 amino acids. CDR1 is SQVTM, CDR2 ANQGSEA, per germline. The V and J ends lost 7 bases and 6 bases respectively, with 17 bases between them.

The J gene is TRBJ1-3, the V gene TRBV21-1; the D segment call TRBD1 is taken from the table without a DNA check. TRBV21-1 is termed a pseudogene. The CDR3 loop spans 14 amino acids. The CDR3 DNA follows: TGTGCCAGCAAAAGACAGGTGACTGGAAACACCATATATTTT. Protein product: CASKRQVTGNTIYF.

This clone has more than one count but fewer than ten. The chain is built from TRBV21-1 and TRBJ2-5. TRBV21-1 is reported as a pseudogene. The CDR3 has 16 amino acids. The CDR3 spells CASSKVGATGQETQYF. The CDR3 bases are TGTGCCAGCAGCAAAGTTGGGGCCACGGGGCAAGAGACCCAGTACTTC.

This clone was counted only a few times. This chain uses TRBV7-2 with TRBJ1-5; D is possibly TRBD1 (5 bases). V was pared by 5 bases and J by 2 bases, with 13 bases between. The CDR3 consists of 15 residues. Germline lookup yields CDR1 SGHTA and CDR2 FQGNSA. The chain's CDR3 is CASSGGGLGNQPQHF. The CDR3 nucleotides read TGTGCCAGCAGCGGGGGAGGTTTGGGCAATCAGCCCCAGCATTTT.

This clone was detected a few times. V usage is TRBV7-2 and J usage is TRBJ2-2, with D possibly called TRBD1 or TRBD2 (6 bases each). The CDR3 is 14 amino acids. The germline V and J ends were trimmed by 7 bases and 3 bases, with 12 bases remaining between them. Germline CDR1 SGHTA, CDR2 FQGNSA. CDR3 amino acids: CASTGAYHTGELFF. The CDR3 DNA is TGTGCCAGCACGGGGGCCTACCACACCGGGGAGCTGTTTTTT.

This clone showed up just a few times. Germline and junction disagree at one end, which may indicate a read error. V and J are TRBV11-2 and TRBJ2-5, with 7 bases fitting TRBD1. The germline CDR1 and CDR2 sequences are SGHAT and FQNNGV. The CDR3 sequence is 14 residues long. The CDR3 DNA reads as TGTGCCAGCAGATTAGCAGGGGGAAGAGAGACCCAGTACTTC. Its protein product is CASRLAGGRETQYF.

The chain is built from TRBV18 and TRBJ2-7, with 9 bases identical to TRBD1. Germline CDR1 KGHSH, CDR2 LQKENI. Trimming removed 3 bases from V and 3 bases from J; junction bases left unmatched: 12. This CDR3 has 17 amino acids. The CDR3 protein is CASSPFEGQGGSYEQYF. CDR3 DNA sequence: TGTGCCAGCTCACCCTTCGAGGGACAGGGAGGTAGCTACGAGCAGTACTTC.

The chain couples TRBV29-1 to TRBJ2-2, with 11 bases that match TRBD1. Germline V CDR1 and CDR2: SQVTM, ANQGSEA. This CDR3 has 14 amino acids. The V segment lost 5 bases and the J segment 4 bases; nucleotides outside the gene matches: 3. The CDR3 region is CSVPGQGVTGELFF. CDR3 DNA: TGCAGCGTTCCGGGACAGGGGGTCACCGGGGAGCTGTTTTTT.

This rearrangement joins TRBV28 to TRBJ2-7; maybe TRBD1 (5 bases). This CDR3 comprises 14 residues. Germline V lookup: CDR1 MDHEN, CDR2 SYDVKM. Trimming removed 5 bases from V and 2 bases from J, with 13 bases in between. The CDR3 nucleotides read TGTGCCAGCAGTGCGCAGGGTCCAACCTACGAGCAGTACTTC. The encoded protein is CASSAQGPTYEQYF.

At least ten counts were recorded for this clone. The V gene is TRBV7-2, the J gene TRBJ2-4; 7 nucleotides line up with TRBD2. V lost 1 base to trimming and J lost 4 bases; unmatched junction nucleotides: 13. This CDR3 contains 18 residues. Per the germline V gene, CDR1 is SGHTA and CDR2 is FQGNSA. This CDR3 is CASSLGRGSGTTKNIQYF. CDR3 sequence (DNA): TGTGCCAGCAGCTTAGGGAGAGGTTCGGGGACTACGAAAAACATTCAGTACTTC. The whole variable domain, filled in from reference TRBV7-2 and TRBJ2-4, reads GAGVSQSPSNKVTEKGKDVELRCDPISGHTALYWYRQSLGQGLEFLIYFQGNSAPDKSGLPSDRFSAERTGGSVSTLTIQRTQQEDSAVYLCASSLGRGSGTTKNIQYFGAGTRLSVL.

The chain uses TRBV5-1 and TRBJ2-5; 7 nucleotides align to TRBD2. Losses at the gene ends were 0 bases for V and 2 bases for J; bases not matched to a gene: 7. CDR1 is SGHRS and CDR2 is YFSETQ in the germline V gene. This CDR3 is 16 amino acids long. The CDR3 nucleotides are TGCGCCAGCAGCTTGGCCGAGGGAGGGGCGCAAGAGACCCAGTACTTC. Translated, it gives CASSLAEGGAQETQYF.

The chain recombines TRBV4-2 with TRBJ2-2; D unresolved. Germline V CDR1 and CDR2: LGHNA, YNFKEQ. The V gene lost 0 bases and the J gene lost 6 bases, with 11 bases spanning the gap. The CDR3 loop spans 15 amino acids. CDR3 in amino acids: CASSQDLTVPGELFF. The CDR3 DNA is TGTGCCAGCAGCCAAGATCTGACTGTGCCCGGGGAGCTGTTTTTT.

This clone was seen more than once but under ten times. The rearrangement links TRBV7-9 to TRBJ2-6, with 8 bases aligning to TRBD1. Germline CDR1 reads SEHNR; CDR2 reads FQNEAQ (reference sequence). The CDR3 is 17 amino acids. V shed 0 bases, J shed 4 bases, and the junction held 5 bases outside the gene matches. CDR3 bases: TGTGCCAGCAGCTTAGCCCGGACAGGGTCGGGGGCCAACGTCCTGACTTTC. It is translated as CASSLARTGSGANVLTF.

V is TRBV6-5 and J is TRBJ2-5, with 9 bases that match TRBD1. The CDR3 contains 15 residues. Looked up from germline, CDR1 is MNHEY and CDR2 is SVGAGI. Trimming at V came to 5 bases and at J to 4 bases, leaving 8 bases not matched to a gene. This chain's CDR3 is CASSKGQGVSETQYF. The CDR3 coding sequence is TGTGCCAGCAGTAAGGGACAGGGAGTCTCAGAGACCCAGTACTTC.

There are a few counts of this clone. The chain has TRBV29-1 and TRBJ1-2; 9 nucleotides agree with TRBD1. J gave up 4 bases and V 5 bases, and 14 bases lay outside the gene matches. The V gene's germline CDR1 is SQVTM and CDR2 ANQGSEA. The CDR3 spans 16 residues. The CDR3 reads CSVRGTGRAKFYGYTF. DNA of the CDR3: TGCAGCGTTAGAGGGACAGGGAGGGCGAAATTCTATGGCTACACCTTC.

This clone was counted between two and nine times. The chain recombines TRBV5-1 with TRBJ2-3; D gene uncertain. CDR3 length equals 15 residues. Germline loops: CDR1 SGHRS, CDR2 YFSETQ. Trimming removed 1 base from V and 0 bases from J, with 9 bases in between. Here the CDR3 reads CASSLRASSTDTQYF. DNA of the CDR3: TGCGCCAGCAGCTTGCGAGCAAGTAGCACAGATACGCAGTATTTT.